These 31 T cell receptor beta chains share one sample of origin, sequenced in a study of somatic mutations in cytotoxic T cells in rheumatoid arthritis. TCRdb's copy holds only in-frame clones and misses some; the assay was immunoSEQ multiplex PCR. The data show fewer than 20,000 clones, around 80% seen once. The sample consisted of CD8+ T cells sorted from blood. The receptor source for this set is an adult with rheumatoid arthritis.

J is TRBJ1-1 and V is TRBV19; D might be TRBD1 (5 bases). The CDR3 has 16 amino acids. Germline values: CDR1 LNHDA, CDR2 SQIVND (reference sequence). The ends were cut back, 4 bases at V and 8 bases at J, with 23 bases in the middle. CDR3 DNA: TGTGCCAGTAGTAGTTGGGACGGCCCGGGTTTCGCGGAAGCTTTCTTT. This sequence encodes CASSSWDGPGFAEAFF.

The chain combines TRBV10-2 with TRBJ2-2; 14 bases match TRBD2. V lost 0 bases to trimming and J lost 4 bases; unmatched junction nucleotides: 10. Germline V CDR1 and CDR2: WSHSY, SAAADI. The length of the CDR3 is 20 residues. The CDR3 region is CASSESFPGTSGGLTGELFF. DNA of the CDR3: TGCGCCAGCAGTGAGTCTTTCCCCGGGACTAGCGGGGGACTCACCGGGGAGCTGTTTTTT.

The CDR3 bases are TGTGCCAGCAGCTTTCGTCCTAGCGGGAGCAGGGAGACCCAGTACTTC. Translated: CASSFRPSGSRETQYF. V and J are TRBV5-4 and TRBJ2-5, with 10 bases that match TRBD2. Germline-derived CDR1 and CDR2 are SGHNT and YYREEE (reference sequence). Trimming removed 2 bases from V and 5 bases from J; junction bases left unmatched: 9. This CDR3 has 16 amino acids.

The chain combines TRBV2 with TRBJ2-5; no reliable D call. CDR1 is SNHLY and CDR2 is FYNNEI in the germline V gene. V gave up 9 bases and J gave up 2 bases, with 19 bases separating them. CDR3 length: 15 residues. The CDR3 region has the DNA TGTGCCAGGCACAACCCGGGCCTGTTACAAGAGACCCAGTACTTC. Its translation is CARHNPGLLQETQYF.

The CDR3 here is CASSDSDDQETQYF. The CDR3 bases are TGTGCCAGCAGCGACTCAGACGACCAAGAGACCCAGTACTTC. The chain is built from TRBV2 and TRBJ2-5, with D hard to call. Germline assignment: CDR1 SNHLY and CDR2 FYNNEI. The CDR3 runs to 14 residues. Trimming pared 6 bases from V and 0 bases from J, leaving 11 bases between.

In its sample, this clone ranks as medium-sized. The chain couples TRBV7-9 to TRBJ1-4; no clear D gene. V was trimmed by 5 bases and J by 14 bases, leaving 18 bases between them. Germline V gene sequence: CDR1 SEHNR, CDR2 FQNEAQ (reference sequence). The CDR3 is made up of 13 amino acids. CDR3 in amino acids: CASSKEIGEDLFF. CDR3 sequence (DNA): TGTGCCAGCAGCAAGGAGATCGGAGAGGACCTGTTTTTT.

This chain links TRBV4-1 with TRBJ2-1; 11 positions agree with TRBD2. With V trimmed by 1 base and J by 0 bases, 8 bases remained unmatched. The CDR3 consists of 19 residues. Looked up from germline, CDR1 is MGHRA and CDR2 is YSYEKL. The CDR3 nucleotides read TGCGCCAGCAGCCAAGGAGGGACTAGCGGATTCAGCTCCTACAATGAGCAGTTCTTC. Translating it yields CASSQGGTSGFSSYNEQFF.

The table lists this clone with a count of one. This rearrangement joins TRBV5-6 to TRBJ2-7, with 9 bases that match TRBD1. After removal of 5 bases from V and 6 bases from J, the junction contained 6 bases not matched to a gene. The CDR3 totals 13 residues. CDR1 and CDR2 from the germline V gene are SGHDT and YYEEEE. CDR3 in DNA: TGTGCCAGCAGAGGGACAGGGTTTCGCGAGCAGTACTTC. It yields the protein CASRGTGFREQYF.

The chain has TRBV5-6 and TRBJ2-5; 7 bases align to TRBD1. Germline V gives CDR1 SGHDT, CDR2 YYEEEE. The CDR3 runs 12 residues. V shed 10 bases and J 2 bases; nucleotides not matched to a gene: 5. The CDR3 is CASQDRQETQYF. The CDR3, as DNA: TGTGCCTCGCAGGACAGGCAAGAGACCCAGTACTTC.

This chain joins TRBV2 and TRBJ2-1, with D perhaps matching TRBD1 or TRBD2 (5 bases each). The CDR3 consists of 13 residues. The V and J ends lost 3 bases and 10 bases respectively, with 13 bases between them. Germline V gene sequence: CDR1 SNHLY, CDR2 FYNNEI. This CDR3 is CASSDLRGGEQFF. Written as DNA, the CDR3 is TGTGCCAGCAGTGATTTGAGGGGCGGCGAGCAGTTCTTC. The full variable domain, its missing parts supplied by reference TRBV2 and TRBJ2-1, is EPEVTQTPSHQVTQMGQEVILRCVPISNHLYFYWYRQILGQKVEFLVSFYNNEISEKSEIFDDQFSVERPDGSNFTLKIRSTKLEDSAMYFCASSDLRGGEQFFGPGTRLTVL.

V and J are TRBV30 and TRBJ1-1; possibly TRBD1 for D (6 bases). Germline CDR1 and CDR2: GTSNPN and SVGIG (reference sequence). CDR3 size: 14 residues. Deletions cut 8 bases from V and 3 bases from J, with 19 bases between. The CDR3 spells CAGGPGAMDTEAFF. In DNA, the CDR3 is TGTGCCGGGGGCCCGGGGGCTATGGACACTGAAGCTTTCTTT. Based on the CDR3 plus reference TRBV30 and TRBJ1-1, the full variable domain is SQTIHQWPATLVQPVGSPLSLECTVEGTSNPNLYWYRQAAGRGLQLLFYSVGIGQISSEVPQNLSASRPQDRQFILSSKKLLLSDSGFYLCAGGPGAMDTEAFFGQGTRLTVV.

The genes are TRBV4-1 and TRBJ2-7, with a tentative D call TRBD2 (5 bases). The ends were cut back, 1 base at V and 3 bases at J, with 13 bases in the middle. This CDR3 contains 15 residues. CDR1 MGHRA and CDR2 YSYEKL come from the germline V gene. The CDR3 DNA sequence: TGCGCCAGCAGCCAAGGTCGGGATAGTGTCTACGAGCAGTACTTC. Translation: CASSQGRDSVYEQYF.

The chain carries TRBV11-3 and TRBJ2-1; 12 nucleotides line up with TRBD1. CDR3 length equals 14 residues. Trimming at V came to 6 bases and at J to 10 bases, leaving 7 bases not matched to a gene. Germline CDR1 is SGHNT and CDR2 is YENEEA. CDR3 bases: TGTGCCAGCAGAACCGGGACAGGGGGCAGGGAGCAGTTCTTC. Protein product: CASRTGTGGREQFF.

The V and J genes are TRBV27 and TRBJ2-3; 12 nucleotides align to TRBD2. With 5 bases clipped from V and 4 bases from J, the junction kept 4 bases outside the gene matches. Looked up from germline, CDR1 is MNHEY and CDR2 is SMNVEV (reference sequence). The CDR3 runs 15 residues. As DNA, the CDR3 is TGTGCCAGCAGTGTCGGACTAGCGGGGCCAGATACGCAGTATTTT. Amino acid sequence: CASSVGLAGPDTQYF.

The chain combines TRBV9 with TRBJ2-1; D is ambiguous. This CDR3 has 12 residues. V was pared by 1 base and J by 6 bases, with 5 bases between. Germline V gene lookup returns CDR1 SGDLS and CDR2 YYNGEE. This CDR3 is CASSVNPNEQFF. CDR3 coding DNA: TGTGCCAGCAGCGTAAACCCCAATGAGCAGTTCTTC.

The rearrangement links TRBV27 to TRBJ2-7, with 8 bases aligning to TRBD1. The germline V gene encodes CDR1 MNHEY and CDR2 SMNVEV (reference sequence). V gave up 5 bases and J gave up 4 bases; unmatched junction bases: 10. CDR3 length: 15 residues. CDR3 DNA sequence: TGTGCCAGCAGTCAGGACAGGGCGCGGGTTTACGAGCAGTACTTC. Its translation: CASSQDRARVYEQYF.

This chain uses TRBV30 with TRBJ2-2; 9 bases match TRBD1. Germline V gives CDR1 GTSNPN, CDR2 SVGIG (reference sequence). V shed 6 bases and J 6 bases; nucleotides not matched to a gene: 11. The CDR3 is 15 residues long. CDR3 sequence reads: CACDSGTGLSGELFF. CDR3 coding DNA: TGTGCCTGTGACTCCGGGACAGGGCTCTCCGGGGAGCTGTTTTTT.

The rearrangement joins TRBV11-2 to TRBJ2-7; 10 bases fit TRBD2. Germline trimming cut 0 bases from V and 4 bases from J; bases unmatched to any gene: 9. This CDR3 is built from 17 residues. In germline, CDR1 is SGHAT, CDR2 FQNNGV. The CDR3 loop reads CASSLDPISGRWYEQYF. The CDR3 DNA sequence: TGTGCCAGCAGCTTAGATCCTATTAGCGGGAGGTGGTACGAGCAGTACTTC.

In its sample, this clone was seen once. The chain uses TRBV2 and TRBJ1-2, with a possible D match to TRBD1 (6 bases). The V gene lost 9 bases and the J gene lost 6 bases, with 26 bases spanning the gap. From germline, CDR1 is SNHLY and CDR2 FYNNEI. This CDR3 comprises 16 residues. CDR3 DNA sequence: TGTGCCAGACAAGCACTAGCGGGCTCGGGGGCAAATGGCTACACCTTC. Its protein is CARQALAGSGANGYTF. Combining the CDR3 with reference TRBV2 and TRBJ1-2 gives the whole variable domain EPEVTQTPSHQVTQMGQEVILRCVPISNHLYFYWYRQILGQKVEFLVSFYNNEISEKSEIFDDQFSVERPDGSNFTLKIRSTKLEDSAMYFCARQALAGSGANGYTFGSGTRLTVV.

This clone was detected only a few times. This chain uses TRBV21-1 with TRBJ1-5. TRBV21-1 is recorded as a pseudogene. The CDR3 loop spans 15 amino acids. The DNA of the CDR3 is TGTGCCAGCAGCAAAGTTACCCCGGTTCATCAGCCCCAGCATTTT. Residues: CASSKVTPVHQPQHF.

V and J are TRBV10-3 and TRBJ1-1, with D hard to call. There are 13 residues in the CDR3. The germline V gene has CDR1 ENHRY and CDR2 SYGVKD. V dropped 10 bases and J dropped 4 bases, with 16 bases sitting between them. CDR3 DNA: TGTGCCACCCATCCTCCGCGGGGCACTGAAGCTTTCTTT. Amino acid sequence: CATHPPRGTEAFF.

This chain links TRBV2 with TRBJ2-1; TRBD2 matches at 14 bases. Germline CDR1 SNHLY, CDR2 FYNNEI. The CDR3 loop spans 17 amino acids. The junction had 10 bases not matched to a gene; V was cut back by 6 bases and J by 6 bases. The CDR3 DNA follows: TGTGCCAGCAGGGACGGGACTAGCGGGAGTAAAGGCAATGAGCAGTTCTTC. Translating gives CASRDGTSGSKGNEQFF.

The table lists this clone with a count of one. This chain joins TRBV7-9 and TRBJ2-7; D is ambiguous. The CDR3 contains 15 residues. Germline CDR1 and CDR2: SEHNR and FQNEAQ (reference sequence). V lost 1 base and J lost 2, with 12 bases in between. This CDR3 reads CASSLDVAATYEQYF. In DNA form, the CDR3 reads TGTGCCAGCAGCTTAGACGTGGCAGCCACCTACGAGCAGTACTTC.

The rearrangement links TRBV6-9 to TRBJ2-7; 13 bases match TRBD2. V was clipped by 4 bases and J by 4 bases; unmatched bases: 4. This CDR3 is built from 15 residues. Germline V gene lookup returns CDR1 MNHGY and CDR2 SVAAGI. CDR3 bases: TGTGCCAGCAGTTGCCTGACTAGCGGGAGGTACGAGCAGTACTTC. It encodes CASSCLTSGRYEQYF.

This clone was found once. The CDR3 loop is CASSHPGTNEKLFF. The CDR3 DNA follows: TGCGCCAGCAGCCATCCGGGAACTAATGAAAAACTGTTTTTT. The chain is built from TRBV4-1 and TRBJ1-4; D call uncertain. The CDR3 extends over 14 amino acids. V was cut by 3 bases and J by 1 base, with 6 bases left in between. In germline, CDR1 is MGHRA, CDR2 YSYEKL.

The rearrangement uses TRBV25-1 and TRBJ2-7; D perhaps matches TRBD1 (5 bases). Trimming shortened V by 0 bases and J by 7 bases, and 16 bases separated the two germline ends. Germline assignment: CDR1 MGHDK and CDR2 SYGVNS. This CDR3 spans 15 amino acids. This CDR3 reads CASSEYFGAEVEQYF. CDR3 nucleotides: TGTGCCAGCAGTGAATATTTTGGGGCCGAGGTTGAGCAGTACTTC.

This clone appeared a few times. CDR3 nucleotides: TGTGCCAGCAGTTTTAGTAGCGGGGGGCCCACCTACGAGCAGTACTTC. Translation gives CASSFSSGGPTYEQYF. The chain carries TRBV14 and TRBJ2-7; TRBD2 matches 10 bases. The CDR3 consists of 16 residues. The ends lost 6 bases at V and 2 bases at J; junction bases unmatched: 10. Germline values: CDR1 SGHDN, CDR2 FVKESK.

The V and J genes are TRBV15 and TRBJ1-2, with unresolved D. Trimming cost V 5 bases and J 5 bases, with 15 bases left between them. CDR3 length: 14 residues. The germline V gene has CDR1 LNHNV and CDR2 YYDKDF (reference sequence). CDR3 DNA: TGTGCCACCAGCGGCCGGGTAGGAGGGTATGGCTACACCTTC. This sequence encodes CATSGRVGGYGYTF.

V and J are TRBV9 and TRBJ2-1; 10 bases fit TRBD2. CDR3 length: 16 residues. CDR1 is SGDLS and CDR2 is YYNGEE in the germline V gene. J lost 7 bases, V lost 2 bases, and 9 bases had no gene match. The CDR3, as DNA: TGTGCCAGCAGCGTGGGCCTAGCGGGAGTAAAGAATGAGCAGTTCTTC. As protein: CASSVGLAGVKNEQFF.

The J gene is TRBJ2-2, the V gene TRBV5-6; 8 bases map to TRBD1. The V segment lost 2 bases and the J segment 6 bases; nucleotides outside the gene matches: 9. The CDR3 length is 16 residues. The germline V gene encodes CDR1 SGHDT and CDR2 YYEEEE. In DNA, the CDR3 is TGTGCCAGCAGCTTAGCCAGGGGGCTTGTCTCCGGGGAGCTGTTTTTT. Its translation is CASSLARGLVSGELFF.

This clone was detected a few times. This sequence joins TRBV5-4 and TRBJ1-5, with unresolved D. The germline CDR1 and CDR2 sequences are SGHNT and YYREEE (reference sequence). The CDR3 contains 13 residues. Trimming took 4 bases from V and 0 from J, leaving 5 bases between them. CDR3: CASSDDSNQPQHF. The CDR3 region has the DNA TGTGCCAGCAGCGACGATAGCAATCAGCCCCAGCATTTT. The variable domain in full, with the rest retrieved from reference TRBV5-4 and TRBJ1-5, is ETGVTQSPTHLIKTRGQQVTLRCSSQSGHNTVSWYQQALGQGPQFIFQYYREEENGRGNFPPRFSGLQFPNYSSELNVNALELDDSALYLCASSDDSNQPQHFGDGTRLSIL.